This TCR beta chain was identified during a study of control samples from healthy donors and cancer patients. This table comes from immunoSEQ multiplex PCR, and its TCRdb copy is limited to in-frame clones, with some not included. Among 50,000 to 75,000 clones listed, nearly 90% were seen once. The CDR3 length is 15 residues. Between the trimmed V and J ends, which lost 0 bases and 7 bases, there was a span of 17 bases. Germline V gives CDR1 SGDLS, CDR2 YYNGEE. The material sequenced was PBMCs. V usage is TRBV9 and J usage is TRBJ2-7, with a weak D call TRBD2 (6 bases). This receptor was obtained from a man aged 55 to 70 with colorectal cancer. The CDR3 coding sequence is TGTGCCAGCAGCGTAGGGGGTAGCGGTGTTGCGGAGCAGTACTTC. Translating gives CASSVGGSGVAEQYF. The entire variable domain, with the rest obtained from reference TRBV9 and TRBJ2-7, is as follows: DSGVTQTPKHLITATGQRVTLRCSPRSGDLSVYWYQQSLDQGLQFLIQYYNGEERAKGNILERFSAQQFPDLHSELNLSSLELGDSALYFCASSVGGSGVAEQYFGPGTRLTVT.